This T cell receptor beta chain was retrieved from a study of glioma-infiltrating T cells. The CDR3 spans 14 residues. V was trimmed by 0 bases and J by 3 bases, leaving 9 bases between them. Germline V gives CDR1 MGHDK, CDR2 SYGVNS. This clonotype has ten or more counts. TCR alpha and beta CDR3 regions were amplified from RNA using iRepertoire nested multiplex PCR. TCRdb passed the multiplex PCR reads through MiXCR, listing each CDR3 protein once. Of 90,000 or so distinct CDR3 sequences listed, about 40% are singletons. The chain employs TRBV25-1 and TRBJ2-7; the D gene is possibly TRBD1 (6 bases). The receptor's source is a human donor with low-grade glioma or glioblastoma, undergoing nonglioma brain surgery, or in good health (not recorded which). Sequencing was done on a sample of glioma tissue, nonneoplastic brain tissue, or PBMCs (not recorded which). The CDR3 region is CASSEYRDNYEQYF. The DNA for the CDR3 is TGTGCCAGCAGTGAATACCGGGACAACTACGAGCAGTACTTC.